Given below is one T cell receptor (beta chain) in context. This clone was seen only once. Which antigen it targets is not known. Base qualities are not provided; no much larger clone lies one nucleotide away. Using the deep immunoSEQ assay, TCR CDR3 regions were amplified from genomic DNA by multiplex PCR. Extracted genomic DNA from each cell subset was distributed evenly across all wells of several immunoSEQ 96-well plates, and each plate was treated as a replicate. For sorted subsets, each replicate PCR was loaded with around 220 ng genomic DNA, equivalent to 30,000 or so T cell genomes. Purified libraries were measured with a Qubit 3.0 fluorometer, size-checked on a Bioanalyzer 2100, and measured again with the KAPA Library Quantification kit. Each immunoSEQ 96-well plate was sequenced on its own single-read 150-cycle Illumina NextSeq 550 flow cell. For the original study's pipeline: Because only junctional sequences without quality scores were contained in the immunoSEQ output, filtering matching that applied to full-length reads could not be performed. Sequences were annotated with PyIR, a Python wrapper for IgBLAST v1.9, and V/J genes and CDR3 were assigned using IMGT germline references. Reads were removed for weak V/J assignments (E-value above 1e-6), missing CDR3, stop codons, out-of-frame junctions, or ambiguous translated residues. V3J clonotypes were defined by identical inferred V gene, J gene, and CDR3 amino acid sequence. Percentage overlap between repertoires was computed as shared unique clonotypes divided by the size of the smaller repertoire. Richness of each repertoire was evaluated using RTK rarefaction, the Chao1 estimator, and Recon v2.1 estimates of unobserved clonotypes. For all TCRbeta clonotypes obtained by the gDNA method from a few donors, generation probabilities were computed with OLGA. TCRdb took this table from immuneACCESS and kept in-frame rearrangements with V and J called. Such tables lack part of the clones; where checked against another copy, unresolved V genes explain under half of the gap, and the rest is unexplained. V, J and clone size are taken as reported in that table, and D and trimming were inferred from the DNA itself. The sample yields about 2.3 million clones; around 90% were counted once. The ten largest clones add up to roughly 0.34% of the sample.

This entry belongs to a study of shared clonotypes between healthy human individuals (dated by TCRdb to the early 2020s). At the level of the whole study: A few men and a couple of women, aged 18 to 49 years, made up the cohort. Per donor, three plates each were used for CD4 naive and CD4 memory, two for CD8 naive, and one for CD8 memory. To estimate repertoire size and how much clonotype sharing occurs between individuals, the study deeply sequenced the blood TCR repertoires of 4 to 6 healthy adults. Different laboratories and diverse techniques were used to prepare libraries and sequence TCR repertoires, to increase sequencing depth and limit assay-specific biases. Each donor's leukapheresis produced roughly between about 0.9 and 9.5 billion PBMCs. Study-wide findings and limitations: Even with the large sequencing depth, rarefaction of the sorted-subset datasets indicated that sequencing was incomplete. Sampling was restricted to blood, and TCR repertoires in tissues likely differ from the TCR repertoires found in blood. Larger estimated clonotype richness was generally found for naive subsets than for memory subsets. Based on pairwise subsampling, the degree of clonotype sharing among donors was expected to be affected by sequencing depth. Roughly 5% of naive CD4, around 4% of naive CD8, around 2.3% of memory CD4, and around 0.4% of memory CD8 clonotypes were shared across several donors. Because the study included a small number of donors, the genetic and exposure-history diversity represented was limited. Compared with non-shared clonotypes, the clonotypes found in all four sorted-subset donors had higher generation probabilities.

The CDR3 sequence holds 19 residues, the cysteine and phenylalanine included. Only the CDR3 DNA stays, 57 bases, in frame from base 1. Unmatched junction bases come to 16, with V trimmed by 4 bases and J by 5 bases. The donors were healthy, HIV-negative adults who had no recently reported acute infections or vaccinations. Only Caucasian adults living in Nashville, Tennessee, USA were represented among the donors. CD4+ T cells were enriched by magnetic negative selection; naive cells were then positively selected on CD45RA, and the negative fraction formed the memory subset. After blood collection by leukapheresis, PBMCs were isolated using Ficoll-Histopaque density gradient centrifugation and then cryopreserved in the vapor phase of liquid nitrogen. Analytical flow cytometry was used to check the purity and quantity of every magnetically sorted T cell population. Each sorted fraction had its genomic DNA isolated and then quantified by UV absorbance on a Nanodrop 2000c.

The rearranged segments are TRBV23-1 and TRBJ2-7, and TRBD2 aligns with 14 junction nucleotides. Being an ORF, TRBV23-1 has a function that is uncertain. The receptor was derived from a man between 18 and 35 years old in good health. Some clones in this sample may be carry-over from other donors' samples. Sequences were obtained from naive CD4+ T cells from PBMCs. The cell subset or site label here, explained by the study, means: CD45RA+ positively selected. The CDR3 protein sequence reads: CASSLTGLTSGREVHEQYF. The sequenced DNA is TGCGCCAGCAGTCTTACAGGTTTGACTAGCGGGAGGGAGGTCCACGAGCAGTACTTC.